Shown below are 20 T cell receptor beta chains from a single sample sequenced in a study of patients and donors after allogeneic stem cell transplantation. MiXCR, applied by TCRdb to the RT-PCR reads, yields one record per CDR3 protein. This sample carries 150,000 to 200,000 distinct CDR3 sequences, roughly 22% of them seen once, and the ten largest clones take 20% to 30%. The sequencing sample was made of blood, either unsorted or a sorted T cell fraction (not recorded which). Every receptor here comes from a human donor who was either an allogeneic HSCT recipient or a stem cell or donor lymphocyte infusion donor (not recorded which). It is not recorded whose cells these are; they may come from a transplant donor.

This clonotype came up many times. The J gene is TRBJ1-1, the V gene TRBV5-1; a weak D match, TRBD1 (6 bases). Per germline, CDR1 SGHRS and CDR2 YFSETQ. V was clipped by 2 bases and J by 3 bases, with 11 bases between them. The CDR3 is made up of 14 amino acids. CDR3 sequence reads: CASSFLGAYTEAFF. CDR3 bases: TGCGCCAGCAGCTTTTTGGGGGCGTACACTGAAGCTTTCTTT. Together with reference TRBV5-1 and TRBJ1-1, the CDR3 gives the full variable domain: KAGVTQTPRYLIKTRGQQVTLSCSPISGHRSVSWYQQTPGQGLQFLFEYFSETQRNKGNFPGRFSGRQFSNSRSEMNVSTLELGDSALYLCASSFLGAYTEAFFGQGTRLTVV.

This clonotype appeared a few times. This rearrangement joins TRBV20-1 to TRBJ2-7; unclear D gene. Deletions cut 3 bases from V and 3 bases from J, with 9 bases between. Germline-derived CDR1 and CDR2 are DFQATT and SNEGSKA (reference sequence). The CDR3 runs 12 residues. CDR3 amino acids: CSASQTDYEQYF. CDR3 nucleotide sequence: TGCAGTGCTAGCCAGACCGACTACGAGCAGTACTTC.

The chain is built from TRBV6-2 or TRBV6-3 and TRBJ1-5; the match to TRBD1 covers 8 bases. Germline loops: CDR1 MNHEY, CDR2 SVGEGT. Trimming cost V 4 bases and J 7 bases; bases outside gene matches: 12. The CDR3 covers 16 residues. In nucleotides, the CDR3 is TGTGCCAGCAGTTCCGGATGGACAGGGTACCGGCAGCCCCAGCATTTT. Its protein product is CASSSGWTGYRQPQHF.

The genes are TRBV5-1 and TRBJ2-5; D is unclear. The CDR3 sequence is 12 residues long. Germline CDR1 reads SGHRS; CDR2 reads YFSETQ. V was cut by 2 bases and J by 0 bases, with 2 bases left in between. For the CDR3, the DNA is TGCGCCAGCAGCTTCCACCAAGAGACCCAGTACTTC. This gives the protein CASSFHQETQYF.

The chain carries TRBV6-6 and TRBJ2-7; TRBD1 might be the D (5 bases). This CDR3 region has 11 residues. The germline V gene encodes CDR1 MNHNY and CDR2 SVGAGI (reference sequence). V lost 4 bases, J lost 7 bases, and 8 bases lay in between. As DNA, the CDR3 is TGTGCCAGCAGTTCCGCAGGGGAGCAGTACTTC. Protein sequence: CASSSAGEQYF.

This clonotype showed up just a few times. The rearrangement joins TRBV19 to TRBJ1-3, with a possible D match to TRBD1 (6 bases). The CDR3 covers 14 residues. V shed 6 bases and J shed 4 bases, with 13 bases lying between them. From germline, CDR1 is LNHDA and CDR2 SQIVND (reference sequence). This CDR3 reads CASRLGGVGNTIYF. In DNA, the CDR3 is TGTGCCAGTAGGTTGGGGGGCGTCGGAAACACCATATATTTT.

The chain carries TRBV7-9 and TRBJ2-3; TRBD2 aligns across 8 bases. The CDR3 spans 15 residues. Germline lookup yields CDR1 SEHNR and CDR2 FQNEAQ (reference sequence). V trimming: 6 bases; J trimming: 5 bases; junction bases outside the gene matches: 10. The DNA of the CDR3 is TGTGCCAGCAGACTCAGCGGGGGCTCGTTAGATACGCAGTATTTT. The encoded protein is CASRLSGGSLDTQYF.

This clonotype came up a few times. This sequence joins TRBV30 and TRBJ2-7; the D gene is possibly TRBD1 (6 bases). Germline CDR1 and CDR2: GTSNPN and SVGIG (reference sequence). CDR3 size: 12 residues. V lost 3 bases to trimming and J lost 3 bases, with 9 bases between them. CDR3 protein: CAWRDSHYEQYF. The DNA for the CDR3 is TGTGCCTGGAGGGACAGTCACTACGAGCAGTACTTC.

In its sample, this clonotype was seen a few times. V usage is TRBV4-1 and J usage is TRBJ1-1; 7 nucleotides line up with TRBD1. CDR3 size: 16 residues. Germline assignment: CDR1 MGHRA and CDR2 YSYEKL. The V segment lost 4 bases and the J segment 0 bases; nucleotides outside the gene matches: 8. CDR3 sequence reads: CASSRYGTAMNTEAFF. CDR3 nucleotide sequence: TGCGCCAGCAGCCGATACGGGACAGCAATGAACACTGAAGCTTTCTTT.

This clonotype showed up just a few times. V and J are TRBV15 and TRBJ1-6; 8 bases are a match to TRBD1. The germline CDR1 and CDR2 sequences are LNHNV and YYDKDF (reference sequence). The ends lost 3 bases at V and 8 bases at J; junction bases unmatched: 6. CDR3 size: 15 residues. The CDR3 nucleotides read TGTGCCACCAGCAGCCGGGACAGGTTGTATTCACCCCTCCACTTT. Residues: CATSSRDRLYSPLHF.

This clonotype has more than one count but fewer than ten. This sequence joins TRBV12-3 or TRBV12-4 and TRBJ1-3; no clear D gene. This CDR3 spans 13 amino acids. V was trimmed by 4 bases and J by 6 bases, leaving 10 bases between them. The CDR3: CASSSLLVNTIYF. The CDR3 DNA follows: TGTGCCAGCAGTTCACTCCTGGTAAACACCATATATTTT.

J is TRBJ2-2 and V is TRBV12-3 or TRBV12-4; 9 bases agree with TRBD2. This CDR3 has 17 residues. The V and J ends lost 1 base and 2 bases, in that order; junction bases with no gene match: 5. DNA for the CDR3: TGTGCCAGCAGTTTAGTAATAGCGGGGGCCAACACCGGGGAGCTGTTTTTT. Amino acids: CASSLVIAGANTGELFF.

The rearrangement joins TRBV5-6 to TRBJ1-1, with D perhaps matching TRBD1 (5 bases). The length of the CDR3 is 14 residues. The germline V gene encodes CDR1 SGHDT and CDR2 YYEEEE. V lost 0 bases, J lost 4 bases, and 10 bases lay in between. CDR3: CASSLGQRGTEAFF. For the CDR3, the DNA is TGTGCCAGCAGCTTGGGACAGCGGGGCACTGAAGCTTTCTTT.

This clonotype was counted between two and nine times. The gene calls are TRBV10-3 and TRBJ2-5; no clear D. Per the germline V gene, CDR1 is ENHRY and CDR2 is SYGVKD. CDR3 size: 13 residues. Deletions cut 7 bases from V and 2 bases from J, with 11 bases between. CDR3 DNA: TGTGCCATCACCCCCTTTCCTCAAGAGACCCAGTACTTC. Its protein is CAITPFPQETQYF.

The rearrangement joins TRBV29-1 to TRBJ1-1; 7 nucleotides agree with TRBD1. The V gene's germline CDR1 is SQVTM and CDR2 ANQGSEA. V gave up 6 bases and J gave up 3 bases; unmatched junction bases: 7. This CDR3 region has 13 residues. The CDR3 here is CSVALQGYTEAFF. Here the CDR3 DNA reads TGCAGCGTCGCGCTACAGGGGTACACTGAAGCTTTCTTT.

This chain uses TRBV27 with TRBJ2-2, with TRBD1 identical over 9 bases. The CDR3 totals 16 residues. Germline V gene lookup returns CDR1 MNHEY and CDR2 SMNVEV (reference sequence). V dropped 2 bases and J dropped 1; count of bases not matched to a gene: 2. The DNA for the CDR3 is TGTGCCAGCAGTTTAATGGGACAGGGGAACACCGGGGAGCTGTTTTTT. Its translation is CASSLMGQGNTGELFF.

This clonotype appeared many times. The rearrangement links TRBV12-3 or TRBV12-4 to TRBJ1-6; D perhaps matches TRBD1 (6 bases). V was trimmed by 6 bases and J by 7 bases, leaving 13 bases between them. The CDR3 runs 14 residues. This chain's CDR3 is CASRRSGENSPLHF. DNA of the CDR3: TGTGCCAGCAGGCGTTCAGGGGAAAATTCACCCCTCCACTTT.

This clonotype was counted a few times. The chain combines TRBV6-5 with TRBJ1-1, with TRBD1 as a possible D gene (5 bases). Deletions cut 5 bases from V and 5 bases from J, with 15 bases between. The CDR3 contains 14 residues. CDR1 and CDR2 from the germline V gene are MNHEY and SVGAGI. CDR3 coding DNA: TGTGCCAGCAGTCAGCGGGGGGGACGGACTGAAGCTTTCTTT. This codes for CASSQRGGRTEAFF.

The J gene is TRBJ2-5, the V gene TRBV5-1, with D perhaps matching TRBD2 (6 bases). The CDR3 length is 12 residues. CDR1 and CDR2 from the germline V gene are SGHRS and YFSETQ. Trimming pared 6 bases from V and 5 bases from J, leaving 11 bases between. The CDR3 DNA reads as TGCGCCAGCAAGGAGGGAGAGGAGACCCAGTACTTC. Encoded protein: CASKEGEETQYF.

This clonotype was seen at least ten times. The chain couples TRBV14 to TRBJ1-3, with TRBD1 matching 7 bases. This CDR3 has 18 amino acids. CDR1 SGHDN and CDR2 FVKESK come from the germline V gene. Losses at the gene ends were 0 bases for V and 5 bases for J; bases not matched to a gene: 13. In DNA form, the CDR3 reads TGTGCCAGCAGCCAAGATCCTATAAGACAGGGACAAAGAAACACCATATATTTT. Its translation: CASSQDPIRQGQRNTIYF.